Listed below are T cell receptor beta chains from one sample, sequenced in a study of multiple sclerosis patients with progressive multifocal leukoencephalopathy. Assay: immunoSEQ multiplex PCR; the TCRdb copy retains only in-frame clones and omits some. The sample holds more than 30,000 clones, around 90% seen once. The sequencing here drew on PBMCs, taken from a patient treated with natalizumab. Receptor source: a woman aged 35 to 49 with progressive multifocal leukoencephalopathy. The CDR3 runs from the conserved cysteine through the conserved F or W. A D gene is named only where the DNA matches it firmly. Clone size, where shown, is once, few, many, or a class for clones that have expanded.

V gene	J gene	clone size	D gene	CDR3 DNA	CDR3 protein
TRBV27	TRBJ2-7	.	.	TGTGCCAGCAGTTTAAAGGGGCCCCCCTACGAGCAGTACTTC	CASSLKGPPYEQYF
TRBV5-1	TRBJ1-2	.	.	TGCGCCAGCAGAGACAAATCGGTTCGAAAGATCTATGGCTACACCTTC	CASRDKSVRKIYGYTF
TRBV2	TRBJ1-2	.	.	TGTGCCAGCAGTGAAGCGCTTCGGGGCTATGGCTACACCTTC	CASSEALRGYGYTF
TRBV18	TRBJ2-5	few	.	TGTGCCAGCTCACCGCAAGGCGGACAAGAGACCCAGTACTTC	CASSPQGGQETQYF
TRBV6-5	TRBJ2-3	few	TRBD1	TGTGCCAGCGTGGACAGGGGCCGCACAGATACGCAGTATTTT	CASVDRGRTDTQYF
TRBV7-6	TRBJ1-2	.	.	TGTGCCAGCAGCCCCGGGCAGGGTGACGGCTACACCTTC	CASSPGQGDGYTF
TRBV6-1	TRBJ2-3	.	TRBD2	TGTGCCAGCAGTGAAGTGGGCGGGGGACTAACGGATACGCAGTATTTT	CASSEVGGGLTDTQYF
TRBV1	TRBJ1-5	once	.	TGCACCAGCAATCCGCAGGGGGCGCGAGGCAATCAGCCCCAGCATTTT	CTSNPQGARGNQPQHF
TRBV15	TRBJ2-7	.	TRBD2	TGTGCCACCAGGAGACTAGCGGCTGACGAGCAGTACTTC	CATRRLAADEQYF
TRBV4-3	TRBJ2-2	.	.	TGCGCCAGCAGTTGGGTCCCCGAGAACACCGGGGAGCTGTTTTTT	CASSWVPENTGELFF
TRBV28	TRBJ2-3	.	.	TGTGCCAGCAGCCCGAACCTTGGGACTAGCACAGATACGCAGTATTTT	CASSPNLGTSTDTQYF
TRBV6-6	TRBJ2-4	.	.	TGTGCCAGCAGTTACGGGGAAAACATTCAGTACTTC	CASSYGENIQYF
TRBV6-1	TRBJ2-3	once	.	TGTGCCAGCGGACCGGCGGATACGCAGTATTTT	CASGPADTQYF
TRBV6-6	TRBJ2-3	.	.	TGTGCCAGCAGTTCGGAAGGGGGGAATACGCAGTATTTT	CASSSEGGNTQYF
TRBV6-5	TRBJ1-1	.	TRBD1	TGTGCCAGCAGTTACTCACCCGGACAGGGGAACACTGAAGCTTTCTTT	CASSYSPGQGNTEAFF
TRBV5-4	TRBJ1-1	.	.	TGTGCCAGCAGCATGGACAGAATGAACACTGAAGCTTTCTTT	CASSMDRMNTEAFF
TRBV7-2	TRBJ1-2	few	.	TGTGCCAGCAGCTTGACAGGAGGTGGCTACACCTTC	CASSLTGGGYTF
TRBV11-2	TRBJ2-5	.	.	TGTGCCAGCAGTCTACCGTGGAGTAAGGAGACCCAGTACTTC	CASSLPWSKETQYF
TRBV4-3	TRBJ1-2	.	.	TGCGCCAGCAGCCAAGATCTTCCAGGGGCGTCGTTTTGGGGCTACACCTTC	CASSQDLPGASFWGYTF
TRBV28	TRBJ1-1	.	.	TGTGCCAGCAGTGGATACAGGGACACTGAAGCTTTCTTT	CASSGYRDTEAFF
TRBV25-1	TRBJ2-7	.	.	TGTGCCAGCAGTGGACTACGGACCTACGAGCAGTACTTC	CASSGLRTYEQYF
TRBV11-3	TRBJ2-5	.	.	TGTGCCAGCAGCCTTTATTACCAAGTAGAGACCCAGTACTTC	CASSLYYQVETQYF
TRBV5-1	TRBJ2-2	once	.	TGCGCCAGCAGCTTAGGAGCTACGAACACCGGGGAGCTGTTTTTT	CASSLGATNTGELFF
TRBV15	TRBJ1-6	.	.	TGTGCCACCAGCAGAGATCCAAGCTCCTATAATTCACCCCTCCACTTT	CATSRDPSSYNSPLHF
TRBV27	TRBJ2-1	.	TRBD2	TGTGCCAGCATCGCTCTAGCGGGGGCCAGGGATGAGCAGTTCTTC	CASIALAGARDEQFF
TRBV5-6	TRBJ2-5	.	.	TGTGCCAGCAGCTTGGATCGAGACAGGTATGAGACCCAGTACTTC	CASSLDRDRYETQYF
TRBV4-1	TRBJ1-4	.	TRBD1	TGCGCCAGCAGCCAGCGGGACAGGGAAAAACTGTTTTTT	CASSQRDREKLFF
TRBV5-4	TRBJ2-1	.	.	TGTGCCAGCAGCTTGGGTGGAGGGAGCTCCTACAATGAGCAGTTCTTC	CASSLGGGSSYNEQFF
TRBV4-1	TRBJ2-1	.	TRBD2	TGCGCCAGCAGCCAAGGGACTAGTGGTTTGAATGAGCAGTTCTTC	CASSQGTSGLNEQFF
TRBV11-3	TRBJ1-3	.	TRBD1	TGTGCCAGCAGCCAAGGTACGGGGGACAGAGGAGCTGGAAACACCATATATTTT	CASSQGTGDRGAGNTIYF
TRBV28	TRBJ2-5	.	.	TGTGCCAGCAGTTTAGGGGGGTTTGCAGAGACCCAGTACTTC	CASSLGGFAETQYF
TRBV2	TRBJ2-6	.	.	TGTGCCAGCAGGAAACAGCAGACTACCTCTGGGGCCAACGTCCTGACTTTC	CASRKQQTTSGANVLTF
TRBV11-2	TRBJ2-3	.	.	TGTGCCAGCAGCTTCGGACCCACCGGGGATACGCAGTATTTT	CASSFGPTGDTQYF
TRBV5-1	TRBJ1-2	once	TRBD1	TGCGCCAGCAGCTTGGTTTGGGACAGGGCTGGGGGTGACTATGGCTACACCTTC	CASSLVWDRAGGDYGYTF
TRBV10-2	TRBJ2-7	.	.	TGCGCCAGCAGTGATGGGCGGAACTACGAGCAGTACTTC	CASSDGRNYEQYF
TRBV5-1	TRBJ2-1	.	.	TGCGCCAGCAGTAGAGACATCCACAATGAGCAGTTCTTC	CASSRDIHNEQFF
TRBV28	TRBJ2-2	.	.	TGTGCCAGCAGTTTAGTACCGGGTGTGCTGTTTTTT	CASSLVPGVLFF
TRBV11-2	TRBJ2-2	.	TRBD2	TGTGCCAGCAGCTCCCCCGGGACTAGCGGGAACACCGGGGAGCTGTTTTTT	CASSSPGTSGNTGELFF
TRBV2	TRBJ2-3	.	.	TGTGCCAGCAGTGACCTACCTGGGGGCGCAGATACGCAGTATTTT	CASSDLPGGADTQYF
TRBV5-4	TRBJ2-1	.	TRBD2	TGTGCCAGCAGACAAACTAGCGGGGGTCACAATGAGCAGTTCTTC	CASRQTSGGHNEQFF
TRBV6-6	TRBJ1-6	.	.	TGTGCCAGCAGACTAGGACTAACTCGTGATTCACCCCTCCACTTT	CASRLGLTRDSPLHF